This TCR beta chain was found in a study of shared clonotypes between healthy human individuals. This clone was detected once. V was shortened by 3 bases and J by 0 bases, with 17 bases between the two germline ends. The CDR3 length is 17 residues. Germline CDR1 SNHLY, CDR2 FYNNEI. When replicate PCRs were run on sorted subsets, they used around 0.2 ug DNA, about 30,000 T cell genomes. The repertoire was sequenced with immunoSEQ multiplex PCR; TCRdb's copy has only in-frame clones and lacks some. The sample contains over a million clones, about 98.5% of which appear only once. The material sequenced was naive CD4+ T cells sorted from blood. Sample subset: CD45RA+ positively selected. The receptor was derived from a man in his thirties or forties in good health. The V call is TRBV2, the J call TRBJ2-5; D perhaps matches TRBD2 (6 bases). The CDR3 loop is CASSELVTSSYQETQYF. CDR3 DNA: TGTGCCAGCAGTGAGTTGGTAACTAGCTCGTACCAAGAGACCCAGTACTTC.